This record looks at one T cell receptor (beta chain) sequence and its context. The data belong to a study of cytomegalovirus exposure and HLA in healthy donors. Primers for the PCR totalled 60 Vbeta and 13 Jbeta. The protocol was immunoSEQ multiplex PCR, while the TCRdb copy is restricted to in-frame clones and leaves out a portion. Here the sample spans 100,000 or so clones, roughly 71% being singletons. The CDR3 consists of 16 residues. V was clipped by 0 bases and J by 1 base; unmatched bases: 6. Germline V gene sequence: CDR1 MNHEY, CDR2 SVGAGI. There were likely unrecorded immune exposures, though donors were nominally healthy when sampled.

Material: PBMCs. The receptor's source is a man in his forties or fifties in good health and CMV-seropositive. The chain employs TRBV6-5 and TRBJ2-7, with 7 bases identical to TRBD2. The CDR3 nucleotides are TGTGCCAGCAGTTACTCGAACCCGGGAGGATCCTACGAGCAGTACTTC. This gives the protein CASSYSNPGGSYEQYF.